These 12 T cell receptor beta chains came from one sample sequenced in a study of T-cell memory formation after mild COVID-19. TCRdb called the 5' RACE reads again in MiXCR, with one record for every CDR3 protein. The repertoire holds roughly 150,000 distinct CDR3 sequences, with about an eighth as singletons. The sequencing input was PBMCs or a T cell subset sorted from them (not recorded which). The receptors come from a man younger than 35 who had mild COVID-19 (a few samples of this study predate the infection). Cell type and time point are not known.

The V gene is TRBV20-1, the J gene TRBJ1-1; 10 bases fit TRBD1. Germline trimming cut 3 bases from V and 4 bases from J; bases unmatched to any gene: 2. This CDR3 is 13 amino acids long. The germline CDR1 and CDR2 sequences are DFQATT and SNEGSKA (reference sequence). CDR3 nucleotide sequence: TGCAGTGCTAGCCGGGACAGGGGCACTGAAGCTTTCTTT. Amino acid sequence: CSASRDRGTEAFF.

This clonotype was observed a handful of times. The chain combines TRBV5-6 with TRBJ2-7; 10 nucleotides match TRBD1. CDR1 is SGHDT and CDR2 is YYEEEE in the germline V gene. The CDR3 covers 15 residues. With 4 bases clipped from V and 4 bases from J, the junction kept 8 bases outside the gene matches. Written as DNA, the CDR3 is TGTGCCAGCAGCGATCCGGGACAGGGGTTATACGAGCAGTACTTC. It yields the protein CASSDPGQGLYEQYF. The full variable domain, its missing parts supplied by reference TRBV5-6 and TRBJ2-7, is DAGVTQSPTHLIKTRGQQVTLRCSPKSGHDTVSWYQQALGQGPQFIFQYYEEEERQRGNFPDRFSGHQFPNYSSELNVNALLLGDSALYLCASSDPGQGLYEQYFGPGTRLTVT.

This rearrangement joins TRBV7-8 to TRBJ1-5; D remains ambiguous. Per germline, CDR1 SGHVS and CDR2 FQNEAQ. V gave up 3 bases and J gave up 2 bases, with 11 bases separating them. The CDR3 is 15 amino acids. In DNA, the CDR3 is TGTGCCAGCAGCTTTACGGTCGGGGGCAATCAGCCCCAGCATTTT. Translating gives CASSFTVGGNQPQHF.

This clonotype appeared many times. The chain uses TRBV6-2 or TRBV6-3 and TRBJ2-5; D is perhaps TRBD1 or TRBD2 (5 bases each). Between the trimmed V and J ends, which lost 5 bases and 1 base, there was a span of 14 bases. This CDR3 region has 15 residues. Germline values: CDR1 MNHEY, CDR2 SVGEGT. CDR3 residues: CASSTPGTSQETQYF. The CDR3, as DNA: TGTGCCAGCAGTACACCCGGGACGAGCCAAGAGACCCAGTACTTC.

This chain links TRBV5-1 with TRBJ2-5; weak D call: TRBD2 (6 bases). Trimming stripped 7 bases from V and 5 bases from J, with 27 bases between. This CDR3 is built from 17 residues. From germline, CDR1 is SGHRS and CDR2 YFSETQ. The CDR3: CASRLRGGYFAGETQYF. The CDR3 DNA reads TGCGCCAGCCGTCTTCGGGGAGGTTATTTTGCCGGGGAGACCCAGTACTTC.

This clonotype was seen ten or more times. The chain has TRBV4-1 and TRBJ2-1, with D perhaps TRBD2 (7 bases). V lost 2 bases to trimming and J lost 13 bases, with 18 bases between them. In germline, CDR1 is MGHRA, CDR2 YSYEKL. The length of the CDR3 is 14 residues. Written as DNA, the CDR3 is TGCGCCAGCAGCCAACCGGGGGGCGGGGGAGTCCAGTTCTTC. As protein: CASSQPGGGGVQFF.

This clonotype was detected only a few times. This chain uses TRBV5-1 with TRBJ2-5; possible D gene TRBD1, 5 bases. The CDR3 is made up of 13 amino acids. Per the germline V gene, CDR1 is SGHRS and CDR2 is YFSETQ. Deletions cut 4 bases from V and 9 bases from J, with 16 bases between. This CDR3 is CASSTHAQGSQYF. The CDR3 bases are TGCGCCAGCAGCACCCACGCCCAGGGTTCCCAGTACTTC.

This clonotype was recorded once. Here the CDR3 reads CASTGGGGAWNEQFF. The DNA of the CDR3 is TGTGCCAGCACGGGTGGGGGGGGCGCTTGGAATGAGCAGTTCTTC. The gene calls are TRBV6-5 and TRBJ2-1; TRBD2 is a possible D gene (7 bases). Trimming removed 7 bases from V and 7 bases from J, with 20 bases in between. CDR3 size: 15 residues. The germline V gene encodes CDR1 MNHEY and CDR2 SVGAGI.

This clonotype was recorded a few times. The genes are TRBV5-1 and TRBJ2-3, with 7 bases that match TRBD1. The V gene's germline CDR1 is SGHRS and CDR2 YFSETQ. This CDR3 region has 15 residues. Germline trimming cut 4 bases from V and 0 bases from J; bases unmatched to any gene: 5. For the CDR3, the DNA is TGCGCCAGCAGCACCAAGACAGGGAGCACAGATACGCAGTATTTT. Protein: CASSTKTGSTDTQYF.

This chain's CDR3 is CASRSSRDSDQPQHF. Written as DNA, the CDR3 is TGTGCCAGCAGGAGCTCCCGGGACAGCGATCAGCCCCAGCATTTT. The rearrangement joins TRBV7-2 to TRBJ1-5; 7 bases line up with TRBD1. The germline CDR1 and CDR2 sequences are SGHTA and FQGNSA. The CDR3 is 15 amino acids. The ends lost 6 bases at V and 5 bases at J; junction bases unmatched: 10.

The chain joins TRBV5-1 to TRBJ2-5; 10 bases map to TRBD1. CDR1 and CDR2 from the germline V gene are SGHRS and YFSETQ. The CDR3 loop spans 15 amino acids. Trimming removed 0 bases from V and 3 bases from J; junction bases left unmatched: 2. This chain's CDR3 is CASSLVGTGEETQYF. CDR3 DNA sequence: TGCGCCAGCAGCTTGGTGGGGACAGGGGAAGAGACCCAGTACTTC.

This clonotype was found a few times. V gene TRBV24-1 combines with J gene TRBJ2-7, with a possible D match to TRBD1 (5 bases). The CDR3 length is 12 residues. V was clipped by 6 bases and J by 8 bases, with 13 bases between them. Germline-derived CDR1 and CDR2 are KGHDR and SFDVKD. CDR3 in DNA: TGTGCCACCAGTCGCAGGGTATCCCAGCAGTACGTC. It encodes CATSRRVSQQYV.